This TCR beta chain derives from a study of beta chain features in type 1 diabetes. Study information: What patients shared with healthy donors was a similar profile of age, gender and cell yields.

General observations from the study: Sampled from patients, naive, central memory and Treg TCRB repertoires appeared more similar than those sampled from healthy donors. Among patients with Type 1 diabetes, TCRB CDR3s were moderately but significantly shorter in every one of the four CD4+ subsets.

Cell sorting via CD45RO/CCR7/CD25/CD127/CD95/CD27 was performed to obtain CD4+ naive, central memory, regulatory and stem cell-like memory cells. About this clone: Its cognate antigen is unknown.

Expressed TCRB transcripts were sequenced because the entire RNA isolate underwent reverse transcription. Only in-frame clones appear in the TCRdb table, and some are missing; sequencing was by immunoSEQ multiplex PCR. The top ten clones hold 2% to 3% of a sample with 95,000 to 150,000 clones, about a sixth of them seen once. The receptor comes from a man aged 25 to 40 with type 1 diabetes. Sequences were obtained from central memory CD4+ T cells from blood.

CDR3 nucleotides: TGTGCCACCAGCCGGGATTGGGAGACCCAGTACTTC. The encoded protein is CATSRDWETQYF. The chain carries TRBV15 and TRBJ2-5; the D gene is possibly TRBD2 (5 bases). Per germline, CDR1 LNHNV and CDR2 YYDKDF (reference sequence). The CDR3 is 12 residues long. The V end lost 5 bases, the J end lost 5 bases, and 9 bases lay between the germline ends.